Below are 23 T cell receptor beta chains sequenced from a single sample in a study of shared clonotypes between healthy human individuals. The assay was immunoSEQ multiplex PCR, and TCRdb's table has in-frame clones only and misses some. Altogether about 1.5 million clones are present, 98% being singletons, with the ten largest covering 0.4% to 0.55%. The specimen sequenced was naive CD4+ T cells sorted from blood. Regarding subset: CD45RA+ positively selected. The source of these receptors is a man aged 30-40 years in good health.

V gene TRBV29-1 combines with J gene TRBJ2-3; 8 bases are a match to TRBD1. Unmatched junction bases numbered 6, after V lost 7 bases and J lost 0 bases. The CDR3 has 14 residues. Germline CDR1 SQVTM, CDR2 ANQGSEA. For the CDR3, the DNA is TGCAGCGCCGCCAACAGGGGGAGCACAGATACGCAGTATTTT. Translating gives CSAANRGSTDTQYF.

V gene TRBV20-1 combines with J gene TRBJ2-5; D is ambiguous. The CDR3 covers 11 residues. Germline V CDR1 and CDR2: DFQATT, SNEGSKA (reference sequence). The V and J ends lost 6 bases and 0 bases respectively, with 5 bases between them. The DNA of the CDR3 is TGCAGTGCGGAAGACCAAGAGACCCAGTACTTC. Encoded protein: CSAEDQETQYF.

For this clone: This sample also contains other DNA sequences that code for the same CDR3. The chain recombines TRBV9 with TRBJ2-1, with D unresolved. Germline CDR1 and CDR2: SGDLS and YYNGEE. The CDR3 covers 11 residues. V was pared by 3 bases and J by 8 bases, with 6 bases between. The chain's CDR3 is CASSALDEQFF. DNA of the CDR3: TGTGCCAGCAGCGCACTCGATGAGCAGTTCTTC.

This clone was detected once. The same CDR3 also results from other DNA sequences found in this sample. For the CDR3, the DNA is TGTGCCAGCTCACCATCAGGGGACGAGCAGTACTTC. Amino acids: CASSPSGDEQYF. The chain recombines TRBV18 with TRBJ2-7; perhaps TRBD1 as D (6 bases). Trimming pared 2 bases from V and 5 bases from J, leaving 7 bases between. This CDR3 has 12 residues. Germline V gene lookup returns CDR1 KGHSH and CDR2 LQKENI.

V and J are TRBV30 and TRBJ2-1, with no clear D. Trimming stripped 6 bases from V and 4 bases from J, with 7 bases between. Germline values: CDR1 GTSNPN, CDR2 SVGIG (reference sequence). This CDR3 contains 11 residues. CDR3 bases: TGTGCCTGTGGCCAGTACAATGAGCAGTTCTTC. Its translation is CACGQYNEQFF.

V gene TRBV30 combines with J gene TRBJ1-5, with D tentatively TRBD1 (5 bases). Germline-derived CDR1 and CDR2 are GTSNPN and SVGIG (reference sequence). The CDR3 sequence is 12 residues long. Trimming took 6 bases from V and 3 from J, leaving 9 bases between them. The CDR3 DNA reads TGTGCCTGCGACAGAGACAATCAGCCCCAGCATTTT. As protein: CACDRDNQPQHF.

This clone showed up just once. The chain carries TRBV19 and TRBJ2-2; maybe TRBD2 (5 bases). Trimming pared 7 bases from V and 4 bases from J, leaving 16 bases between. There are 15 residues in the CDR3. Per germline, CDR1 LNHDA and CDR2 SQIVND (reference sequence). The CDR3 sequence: CASTRQDFGTGELFF. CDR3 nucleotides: TGTGCCAGTACTAGGCAGGACTTTGGCACCGGGGAGCTGTTTTTT.

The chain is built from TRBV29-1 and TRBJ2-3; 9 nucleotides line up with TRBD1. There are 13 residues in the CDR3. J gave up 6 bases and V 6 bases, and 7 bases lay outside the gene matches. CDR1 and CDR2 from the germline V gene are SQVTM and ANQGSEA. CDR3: CSVPGQGQDTQYF. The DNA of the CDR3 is TGCAGCGTACCCGGACAGGGGCAGGATACGCAGTATTTT.

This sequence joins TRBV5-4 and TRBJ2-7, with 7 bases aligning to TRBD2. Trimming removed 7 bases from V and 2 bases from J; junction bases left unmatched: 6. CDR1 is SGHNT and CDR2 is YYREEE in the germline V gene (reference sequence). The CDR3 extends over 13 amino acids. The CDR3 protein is CASGGLDTYEQYF. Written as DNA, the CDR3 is TGTGCCAGCGGCGGACTAGACACCTACGAGCAGTACTTC.

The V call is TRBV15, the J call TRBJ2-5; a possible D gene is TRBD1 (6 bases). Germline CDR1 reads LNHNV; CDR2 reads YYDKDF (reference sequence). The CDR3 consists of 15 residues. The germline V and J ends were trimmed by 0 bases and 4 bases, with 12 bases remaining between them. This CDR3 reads CATSREGGWGETQYF. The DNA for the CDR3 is TGTGCCACCAGCAGAGAAGGGGGTTGGGGAGAGACCCAGTACTTC. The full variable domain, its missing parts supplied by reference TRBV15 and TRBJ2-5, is DAMVIQNPRYQVTQFGKPVTLSCSQTLNHNVMYWYQQKSSQAPKLLFHYYDKDFNNEADTPDNFQSRRPNTSFCFLDIRSPGLGDTAMYLCATSREGGWGETQYFGPGTRLLVL.

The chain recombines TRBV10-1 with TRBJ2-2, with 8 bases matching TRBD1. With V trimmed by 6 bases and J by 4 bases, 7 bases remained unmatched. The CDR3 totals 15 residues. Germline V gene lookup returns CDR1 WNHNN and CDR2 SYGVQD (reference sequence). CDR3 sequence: CASSDDRGGTGELFF. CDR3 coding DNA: TGCGCCAGCAGCGACGACAGGGGTGGCACCGGGGAGCTGTTTTTT.

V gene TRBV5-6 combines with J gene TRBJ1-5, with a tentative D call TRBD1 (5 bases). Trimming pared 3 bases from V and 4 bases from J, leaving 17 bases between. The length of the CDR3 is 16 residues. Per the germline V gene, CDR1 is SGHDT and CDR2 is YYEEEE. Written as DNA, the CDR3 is TGTGCCAGCAGCTCCGGCGGGGGATTGGGGAATCAGCCCCAGCATTTT. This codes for CASSSGGGLGNQPQHF.

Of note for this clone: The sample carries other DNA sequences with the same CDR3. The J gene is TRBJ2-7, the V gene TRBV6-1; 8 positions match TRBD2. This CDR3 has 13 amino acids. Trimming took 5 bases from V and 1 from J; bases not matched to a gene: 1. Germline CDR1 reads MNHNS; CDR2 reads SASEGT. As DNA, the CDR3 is TGTGCCAGCAGTCGGGGGGGTTCCTACGAGCAGTACTTC. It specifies CASSRGGSYEQYF.

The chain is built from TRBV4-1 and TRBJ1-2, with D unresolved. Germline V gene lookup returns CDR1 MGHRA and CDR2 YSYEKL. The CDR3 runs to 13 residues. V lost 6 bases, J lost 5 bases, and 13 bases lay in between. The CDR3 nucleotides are TGCGCCAGCAGTCAGAGTTGGGCGTATGGCTACACCTTC. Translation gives CASSQSWAYGYTF.

Here the CDR3 reads CASTPGQNKPDTQYF. The CDR3 bases are TGTGCCAGCACCCCGGGACAGAACAAACCAGATACGCAGTATTTT. V and J are TRBV5-8 and TRBJ2-3, with TRBD1 identical over 7 bases. CDR3 length equals 15 residues. The V gene's germline CDR1 is SGHTS and CDR2 YDEGEE. V lost 6 bases to trimming and J lost 4 bases; unmatched junction nucleotides: 11. The whole variable domain, filled in from reference TRBV5-8 and TRBJ2-3, reads EAGVTQSPTHLIKTRGQQATLRCSPISGHTSVYWYQQALGLGLQFLLWYDEGEERNRGNFPPRFSGRQFPNYSSELNVNALELEDSALYLCASTPGQNKPDTQYFGPGTRLTVL.

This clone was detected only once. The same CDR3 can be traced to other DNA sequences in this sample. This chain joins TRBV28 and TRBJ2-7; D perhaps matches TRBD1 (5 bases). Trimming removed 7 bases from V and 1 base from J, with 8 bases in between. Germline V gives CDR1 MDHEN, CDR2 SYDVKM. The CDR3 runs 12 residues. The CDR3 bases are TGTGCCAGCACCAGGGATTCCTACGAGCAGTACTTC. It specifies CASTRDSYEQYF.

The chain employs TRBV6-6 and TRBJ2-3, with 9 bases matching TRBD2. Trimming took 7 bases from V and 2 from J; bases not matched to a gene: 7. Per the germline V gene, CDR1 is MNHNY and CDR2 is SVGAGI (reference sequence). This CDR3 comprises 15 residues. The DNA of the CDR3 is TGTGCCAGCAACCCACTAGCGGGCCCCACAGATACGCAGTATTTT. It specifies CASNPLAGPTDTQYF.

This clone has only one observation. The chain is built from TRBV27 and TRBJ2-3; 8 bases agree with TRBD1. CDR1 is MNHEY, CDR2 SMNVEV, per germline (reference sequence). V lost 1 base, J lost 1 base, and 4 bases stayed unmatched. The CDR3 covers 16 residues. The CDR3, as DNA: TGTGCCAGCAGTTTATTTCAGACAGGGGGCACAGATACGCAGTATTTT. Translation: CASSLFQTGGTDTQYF.

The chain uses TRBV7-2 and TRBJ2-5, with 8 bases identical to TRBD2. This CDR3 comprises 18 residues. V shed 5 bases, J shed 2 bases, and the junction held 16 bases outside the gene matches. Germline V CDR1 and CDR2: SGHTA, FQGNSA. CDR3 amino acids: CASSQRGISGVGQETQYF. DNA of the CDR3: TGTGCCAGCAGCCAACGGGGGATTAGCGGGGTAGGGCAAGAGACCCAGTACTTC.

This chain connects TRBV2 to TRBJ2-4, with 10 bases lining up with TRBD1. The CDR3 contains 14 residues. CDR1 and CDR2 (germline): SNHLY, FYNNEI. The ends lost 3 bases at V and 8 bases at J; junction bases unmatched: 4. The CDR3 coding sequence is TGTGCCAGCAGTGACAGGACAGGGGGTTACATTCAGTACTTC. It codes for CASSDRTGGYIQYF. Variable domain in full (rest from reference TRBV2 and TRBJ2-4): EPEVTQTPSHQVTQMGQEVILRCVPISNHLYFYWYRQILGQKVEFLVSFYNNEISEKSEIFDDQFSVERPDGSNFTLKIRSTKLEDSAMYFCASSDRTGGYIQYFGAGTRLSVL.

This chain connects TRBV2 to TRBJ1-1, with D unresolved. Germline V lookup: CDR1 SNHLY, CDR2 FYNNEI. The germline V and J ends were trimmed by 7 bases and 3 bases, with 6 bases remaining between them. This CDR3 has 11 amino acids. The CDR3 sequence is CASKDYTEAFF. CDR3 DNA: TGTGCCAGCAAGGACTACACTGAAGCTTTCTTT. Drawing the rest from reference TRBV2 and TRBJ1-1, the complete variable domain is EPEVTQTPSHQVTQMGQEVILRCVPISNHLYFYWYRQILGQKVEFLVSFYNNEISEKSEIFDDQFSVERPDGSNFTLKIRSTKLEDSAMYFCASKDYTEAFFGQGTRLTVV.

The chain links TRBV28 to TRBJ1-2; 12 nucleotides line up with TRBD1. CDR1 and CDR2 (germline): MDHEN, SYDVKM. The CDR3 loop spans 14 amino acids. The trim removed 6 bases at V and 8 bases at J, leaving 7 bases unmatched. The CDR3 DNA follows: TGTGCCAGCAGGGAGGGGACAGGGGGCTGGGGCTACACCTTC. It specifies CASREGTGGWGYTF.

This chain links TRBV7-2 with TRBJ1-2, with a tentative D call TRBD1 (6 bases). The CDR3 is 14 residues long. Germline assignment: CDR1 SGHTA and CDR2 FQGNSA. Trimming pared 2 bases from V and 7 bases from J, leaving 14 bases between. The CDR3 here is CASSLSGEVRGYTF. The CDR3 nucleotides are TGTGCCAGCAGCTTATCAGGGGAAGTACGTGGCTACACCTTC.